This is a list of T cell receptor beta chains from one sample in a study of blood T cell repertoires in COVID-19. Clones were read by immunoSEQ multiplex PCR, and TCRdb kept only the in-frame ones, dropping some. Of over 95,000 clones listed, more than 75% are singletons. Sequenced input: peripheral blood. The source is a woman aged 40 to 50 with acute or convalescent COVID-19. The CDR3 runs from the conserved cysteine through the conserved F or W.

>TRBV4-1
CASSQEPYGRDQPQHF
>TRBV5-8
CASSLASSGLWETQYF
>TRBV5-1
CASTLGGTANYGYTF
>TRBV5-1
CASRKQAATGELFF
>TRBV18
CASSLDQGEKLFF
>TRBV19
CASSRTIPPDTQYF
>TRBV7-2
CASSSRVWNTGELFF
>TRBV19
CASIGRGRTSSGNTIYF
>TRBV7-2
CASSFPSGPQHF
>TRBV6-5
CASRYRDRGSYEQYF
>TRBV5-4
CASPYRRGWRTEQYF
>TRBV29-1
CSVEGQGALKNTEAFF
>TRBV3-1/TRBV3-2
CASSKHDRSTEAFF
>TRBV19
CASSITGTGDYEQYF
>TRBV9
CASNPAGGHEKLFF
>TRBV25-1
CASSDRAPSSGNTIYF
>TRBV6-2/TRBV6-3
CASSRTNEQYF
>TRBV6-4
CASSLNGGTSYEQYF
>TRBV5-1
CASSLTTGYGYTF
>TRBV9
CASSARQGARNLRGGELFF
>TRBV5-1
CASSLGTSGRGEEQFF
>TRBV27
CASGTSGYGNNEQFF
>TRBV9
CASSVGDQGGAQETQYF
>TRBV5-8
CASSLVGQGAESYNEQFF
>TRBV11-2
CASSSGGGHEQYF
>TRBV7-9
CASSSLGLWKLFF
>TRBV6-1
CASSEFGDRTYEQYF
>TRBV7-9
CASSLARGEQYF
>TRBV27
CASSFRGQGGGYTF
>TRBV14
CASRQGGTGSPLHF
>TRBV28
CATYLGARGTEAFF
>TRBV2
CASSPSGTGEQPQHF
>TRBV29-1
CSVDRGGSTEAFF
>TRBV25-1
CASSDFSRTYEQYF
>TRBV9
CASSASNTGELFF